This T cell receptor (beta chain) was documented in a study of blood T cell repertoires in COVID-19 (TCRdb year 2020). Broadly, across the study: Collaborator samples came from the United States, Italy and Spain and covered acute and convalescent phases of COVID-19. Nearly every sample came with metadata listing a de-identified subject ID, COVID-19 status, age in years and sex. The material from the prospective study consisted of cDNA or gDNA derived from T cells, B-cell-depleted T cells, or PBMCs. Where available, HLA class I and class II types were obtained from metadata supplied by the sample provider rather than from assay-based typing. The repertoires were released in a freely available public database intended as a resource for research on the immune response to SARS-CoV-2. Deeply sampled blood TCRbeta repertoires from subjects exposed to, actively infected with, or recovered from COVID-19 were included in the dataset. The samples were drawn from the first 160 participants of the ongoing ImmuneRACE study and from 950 to 1,500 subjects provided by 6 global collaborators.

Measured from the cysteine to the phenylalanine, the CDR3 is 14 residues long. This entry keeps only the CDR3 DNA: 42 bases, framed from base 1. The germline V gene sets CDR1 to MNHEY and CDR2 to SVGAGI. The germline V and J ends show losses of 8 bases and 3 bases respectively, and no gene match explains 7 bases of the junction. Results and caveats for the whole study, not just this receptor: The quantity of clinical and demographic metadata differed by source and by participant and was supplied without curation.

In regard to this clone: It lacks a known antigen. Base qualities are missing; no much larger clone stands one base away.

The collaborating institutions used their own protocols to collect whole blood in K2EDTA tubes. For TCRbeta analysis, collaborators shipped samples in one of three forms: frozen whole blood, isolated PBMCs, or DNA extracted from either of those sample types. The immunoSEQ Assay, a bias-controlled multiplex PCR, was used to amplify TCRbeta CDR3 regions from genomic DNA. As for the authors' bioinformatics: Nucleated cell counts per sample were estimated from amplification of reference gene primers within the assay. To quantify the absolute abundance of each unique TCRbeta CDR3 rearrangement, sequence reads were collapsed and filtered. For each sample, productive Simpson clonality was calculated as the square root of Simpson's diversity index over productive rearrangements. Here the immuneACCESS table is served through TCRdb, limited to in-frame sequences with V and J called. Missing clones are a known gap in these copies; in checked studies unresolved V genes cover under half, and the rest lacks a known reason. Clone size and the V and J calls come from that table; the DNA yielded D and trimming. Here the sample has fewer than 80,000 clones; around nine tenths occur a single time. The ten largest clones take up over 5.5% of the sample.

The chain was built from TRBV6-5 and TRBJ1-3; 7 middle bases align to TRBD1. The TCR sequence derives from a human donor in a cohort sampled during active COVID-19. Sequencing used peripheral blood. Read as DNA, the sequence is TGTGCCAGCCTTCCCGGGACAGTTGGAAACACCATATATTTT. Translated, this is CASLPGTVGNTIYF.